The 18 T cell receptor beta chains below come from one sample, sequenced in a study of blood T cell repertoires in COVID-19. Assay used: immunoSEQ multiplex PCR; TCRdb lists only in-frame clones, some missing. The sample has tens of thousands of clones, 75% to 95% seen once. Material: peripheral blood. The receptors derive from a human donor with active COVID-19. The donor label of this sample is uncertain.

The V call is TRBV11-2, the J call TRBJ1-2; no reliable D call. This CDR3 spans 14 amino acids. Germline assignment: CDR1 SGHAT and CDR2 FQNNGV. The V and J ends lost 2 bases and 6 bases respectively, with 13 bases between them. The CDR3: CASSLSPAGDGYTF. CDR3 in DNA: TGTGCCAGCAGCTTAAGTCCGGCAGGTGATGGCTACACCTTC.

This sequence joins TRBV7-3 and TRBJ2-1; 10 bases match TRBD2. Germline trimming cut 3 bases from V and 6 bases from J; bases unmatched to any gene: 5. Germline CDR1 is SGHTA and CDR2 is FQGTGA. The CDR3 spans 15 residues. In DNA, the CDR3 is TGTGCCAGCAGCTTCCTACTAGCGGGATTCAATGAGCAGTTCTTC. Protein product: CASSFLLAGFNEQFF.

The chain is built from TRBV5-1 and TRBJ1-2, with a weak D call TRBD1 (6 bases). This CDR3 has 18 amino acids. V dropped 5 bases and J dropped 0 bases, with 23 bases sitting between them. Germline V gene lookup returns CDR1 SGHRS and CDR2 YFSETQ. The CDR3 nucleotides are TGCGCCAGCAGACATTTGGAGAAAAGGGACACCCCTAACTATGGCTACACCTTC. Translation: CASRHLEKRDTPNYGYTF.

The sample holds one count of this clone. This chain connects TRBV3-1 (or the pseudogene TRBV3-2) to TRBJ1-1; possible D gene TRBD1, 6 bases. The germline CDR1 and CDR2 sequences are LGHDT and YNNKEL (reference sequence). There are 15 residues in the CDR3. V was cut by 4 bases and J by 1 base, with 13 bases left in between. The CDR3 here is CASSLLGGPNTEAFF. The CDR3 DNA follows: TGTGCCAGCAGCCTTTTGGGGGGGCCGAACACTGAAGCTTTCTTT.

J is TRBJ2-3 and V is TRBV19; tentative D call: TRBD1 (6 bases). This CDR3 is 13 amino acids long. V lost 5 bases, J lost 4 bases, and 10 bases lay in between. Germline V gene lookup returns CDR1 LNHDA and CDR2 SQIVND (reference sequence). CDR3 residues: CASSPDSSDTQYF. CDR3 coding DNA: TGTGCCAGTAGTCCGGACAGTTCAGATACGCAGTATTTT.

The chain is built from TRBV9 and TRBJ1-1; a possible D gene is TRBD1 (5 bases). The CDR3 length is 16 residues. Germline CDR1 reads SGDLS; CDR2 reads YYNGEE. V was clipped by 2 bases and J by 3 bases, with 17 bases between them. DNA for the CDR3: TGTGCCAGCAGCGTCACGGGGGGAAGAGAGTACACTGAAGCTTTCTTT. This gives the protein CASSVTGGREYTEAFF. The variable domain in full, completed from reference TRBV9 and TRBJ1-1, reads DSGVTQTPKHLITATGQRVTLRCSPRSGDLSVYWYQQSLDQGLQFLIQYYNGEERAKGNILERFSAQQFPDLHSELNLSSLELGDSALYFCASSVTGGREYTEAFFGQGTRLTVV.

The genes are TRBV19 and TRBJ2-5; D is possibly TRBD2 (6 bases). V was trimmed by 5 bases and J by 5 bases, leaving 18 bases between them. CDR3 length: 15 amino acids. The germline gives CDR1 LNHDA, CDR2 SQIVND (reference sequence). The CDR3 sequence is CASSAGGQGGETQYF. The CDR3 DNA reads TGTGCCAGTAGTGCAGGAGGGCAAGGCGGGGAGACCCAGTACTTC.

The chain links TRBV14 to TRBJ1-2, with D perhaps matching TRBD1 (6 bases). The CDR3 is 15 residues long. Germline V gene lookup returns CDR1 SGHDN and CDR2 FVKESK. The V end lost 0 bases, the J end lost 5 bases, and 13 bases lay between the germline ends. The CDR3 sequence is CASSQDRGASYGYTF. The DNA of the CDR3 is TGTGCCAGCAGCCAAGATCGGGGGGCGTCGTATGGCTACACCTTC.

The rearrangement joins TRBV7-2 to TRBJ2-7; the D is unclear. The CDR3 runs to 12 residues. The germline V gene has CDR1 SGHTA and CDR2 FQGNSA. Deletions cut 4 bases from V and 6 bases from J, with 10 bases between. In DNA, the CDR3 is TGTGCCAGCAGCTCAACAAGTCTCGAGCAGTACTTC. This codes for CASSSTSLEQYF.

J is TRBJ1-2 and V is TRBV11-1; 7 bases match TRBD1. J lost 7 bases, V lost 3 bases, and 5 bases had no gene match. This CDR3 contains 13 residues. Germline-derived CDR1 and CDR2 are SGHAT and FQDESV (reference sequence). CDR3 residues: CASSLPTGLGYTF. CDR3 nucleotide sequence: TGTGCCAGCAGCTTGCCGACAGGGCTTGGCTACACCTTC.

In DNA, the CDR3 is TGTGCCAGCAGTGTTTGGACTAGCGGGGGCGAAGGTGGGGCAGATGAGCAGTTCTTC. It translates to CASSVWTSGGEGGADEQFF. This chain uses TRBV2 with TRBJ2-1; 13 nucleotides line up with TRBD2. Germline V gene lookup returns CDR1 SNHLY and CDR2 FYNNEI. The CDR3 has 19 residues. V shed 4 bases, J shed 8 bases, and the junction held 17 bases outside the gene matches.

The chain is built from TRBV7-3 and TRBJ1-1; 7 bases fit TRBD1. The ends lost 5 bases at V and 2 bases at J; junction bases unmatched: 8. This CDR3 spans 15 amino acids. Germline V gene data show CDR1 as SGHTA and CDR2 as FQGTGA. The chain's CDR3 is CASSPTGVRNTEAFF. Written as DNA, the CDR3 is TGTGCCAGCAGCCCTACAGGGGTGAGAAACACTGAAGCTTTCTTT.

This clone was recorded once. The CDR3 bases are TGTGCCAGCAGTGCCAGGACAGGGGCCGAAGGTTCACCCCTCCACTTT. Translating it yields CASSARTGAEGSPLHF. The V gene is TRBV6-1, the J gene TRBJ1-6; 9 positions match TRBD1. This CDR3 has 16 amino acids. With 4 bases clipped from V and 9 bases from J, the junction kept 10 bases outside the gene matches. Germline V gives CDR1 MNHNS, CDR2 SASEGT.

The chain carries TRBV6-5 and TRBJ1-1; the D gene is possibly TRBD1 (5 bases). Germline loops: CDR1 MNHEY, CDR2 SVGAGI. The V and J ends lost 4 bases and 1 base respectively, with 10 bases between them. There are 14 residues in the CDR3. CDR3 coding DNA: TGTGCCAGCAGTTGGGACTTTAGGAACACTGAAGCTTTCTTT. Translating it yields CASSWDFRNTEAFF.

The rearrangement links TRBV5-4 to TRBJ2-5; D remains unclear. The CDR3 extends over 13 amino acids. Trimming removed 0 bases from V and 3 bases from J, with 6 bases in between. Germline loops: CDR1 SGHNT, CDR2 YYREEE (reference sequence). The CDR3: CASSLVTEETQYF. CDR3 DNA: TGTGCCAGCAGCTTGGTAACAGAAGAGACCCAGTACTTC.

The chain couples TRBV7-2 to TRBJ2-1, with 14 bases that match TRBD2. The CDR3 contains 16 residues. The V segment lost 4 bases and the J segment 6 bases; nucleotides outside the gene matches: 5. Germline values: CDR1 SGHTA, CDR2 FQGNSA. CDR3 sequence: CASSSRTSGGPNEQFF. In DNA, the CDR3 is TGTGCCAGCAGCTCACGGACTAGCGGGGGGCCCAATGAGCAGTTCTTC.

This clone was seen only once. The gene calls are TRBV9 and TRBJ2-3; D may be TRBD2 (6 bases). Trimming took 4 bases from V and 5 from J, leaving 23 bases between them. The CDR3 is 17 residues long. Germline values: CDR1 SGDLS, CDR2 YYNGEE. The CDR3 nucleotides read TGTGCCAGCAGCCCCAGGTTACGGGGACTGACGCAAGATACGCAGTATTTT. This translates into CASSPRLRGLTQDTQYF.

The V call is TRBV5-1, the J call TRBJ1-2; perhaps TRBD1 as D (6 bases). V lost 2 bases to trimming and J lost 5 bases, with 16 bases between them. This CDR3 has 15 amino acids. From germline, CDR1 is SGHRS and CDR2 YFSETQ. CDR3 sequence: CASSFEDSSLYGYTF. In DNA form, the CDR3 reads TGCGCCAGCAGCTTTGAGGACAGTTCTCTGTATGGCTACACCTTC.